These T cell receptor beta chains were read from a single sample in a study of patients and donors after allogeneic stem cell transplantation. TCRdb re-derived calls from the RT-PCR reads in MiXCR, one entry per CDR3 protein. The sample contains about 960,000 distinct CDR3 sequences, roughly 17% of which appear only once. Sample: blood, either unsorted or a sorted T cell fraction (not recorded which). All receptors come from a human donor who was either an allogeneic HSCT recipient or a stem cell or donor lymphocyte infusion donor (not recorded which). It is not recorded whose cells these are; they may come from a transplant donor. Both conserved end residues are part of each CDR3. D genes are given only for firm matches. Not every row has a clone size; where given, it reads once, few, many or a size class.

TRBV5-1	TRBD1	TRBJ1-2	few	CASSPGDRETFSGYTF	TGCGCCAGCAGCCCGGGGGACAGGGAGACGTTTAGTGGCTACACCTTC
TRBV4-2	TRBD2	TRBJ2-3	NA	CASSRYSGNGTDTQYF	TGTGCCAGCAGCCGGTATAGCGGGAACGGCACAGATACGCAGTATTTT
TRBV20-1	NA	TRBJ2-5	few	CSATSGVRQETQYF	TGCAGTGCTACCTCAGGGGTTAGACAAGAGACCCAGTACTTC
TRBV29-1	NA	TRBJ2-2	few	CSEQDANTGELFF	TGCAGTGAACAGGATGCGAACACCGGGGAGCTGTTTTTT
TRBV19	NA	TRBJ1-2	NA	CASRTTGLTEGYTF	TGTGCCAGTAGAACCACGGGGCTCACAGAGGGCTACACCTTC
TRBV5-1	TRBD2	TRBJ2-3	NA	CASSLEGTLRGGTDTQYF	TGCGCCAGCAGCTTGGAGGGCACCTTGCGGGGGGGGACAGATACGCAGTATTTT
TRBV9	NA	TRBJ2-7	NA	CASSVTGTPTYEQYF	TGTGCCAGCAGCGTAACCGGGACTCCAACCTACGAGCAGTACTTC
TRBV7-9	TRBD2	TRBJ2-1	few	CASSLYRGGRVNEQFF	TGTGCCAGCAGCTTATATCGGGGGGGGCGCGTTAATGAGCAGTTCTTC
TRBV4-1	NA	TRBJ1-4	few	CASSQDRTEVWTNEKLFF	TGCGCCAGCAGCCAAGACCGGACAGAAGTCTGGACTAATGAAAAACTGTTTTTT
TRBV25-1	NA	TRBJ2-1	NA	CASSEWGKRGDNEQFF	TGTGCCAGCAGTGAGTGGGGGAAGAGGGGTGATAATGAGCAGTTCTTC
TRBV5-4	TRBD1	TRBJ2-1	few	CASSFESGTGGYNEQFF	TGTGCCAGCAGCTTTGAGAGCGGGACAGGGGGTTACAATGAGCAGTTCTTC
TRBV6-4	TRBD1	TRBJ2-3	NA	CASSDRGLPTDTQYF	TGTGCCAGCAGTGACAGGGGGCTACCCACAGATACGCAGTATTTT
TRBV11-1	TRBD2	TRBJ2-3	few	CASSLAFPRPGTSEDTQYF	TGTGCCAGCAGCTTAGCGTTCCCCCGGCCCGGGACTAGCGAAGATACGCAGTATTTT
TRBV6-2/TRBV6-3	TRBD1	TRBJ2-3	NA	CASSYADRGTDTQYF	TGTGCCAGCAGTTACGCGGACAGGGGGACAGATACGCAGTATTTT
TRBV3-1	TRBD2	TRBJ2-2	NA	CASSQEEAGRNTGELFF	TGTGCCAGCAGCCAAGAAGAAGCGGGGCGAAACACCGGGGAGCTGTTTTTT
TRBV5-1	NA	TRBJ2-3	NA	CASSRRAGSTDTQYF	TGCGCCAGCAGCCGAAGGGCCGGGAGCACAGATACGCAGTATTTT
TRBV4-3	NA	TRBJ2-3	NA	CASSYTRSSTDTQYF	TGCGCCAGCAGCTACACCCGATCTAGCACAGATACGCAGTATTTT
TRBV5-1	TRBD2	TRBJ2-4	NA	CASSPGGSNIQYF	TGCGCCAGCTCCCCGGGGGGGTCTAACATTCAGTACTTC
TRBV20-1	NA	TRBJ2-3	many	CSASPDTQYF	TGCAGTGCATCTCCGGATACGCAGTATTTT
TRBV12-3/TRBV12-4	NA	TRBJ2-2	NA	CASSAGTSFGELFF	TGTGCCAGCAGTGCCGGGACTTCCTTCGGGGAGCTGTTTTTT
TRBV6-1	TRBD1	TRBJ2-7	NA	CASSLDRAIYEQYF	TGTGCCAGCAGTCTTGACAGGGCCATCTACGAGCAGTACTTC
TRBV12-3/TRBV12-4	NA	TRBJ2-3	few	CASSFDSASTDTQYF	TGTGCCAGCAGTTTCGACAGTGCTAGCACAGATACGCAGTATTTT
TRBV4-3	NA	TRBJ1-5	few	CASSQGQDNQPQHF	TGCGCCAGCAGCCAAGGACAGGACAATCAGCCCCAGCATTTT
TRBV6-1	NA	TRBJ1-1	NA	CASSYRGRGAEAFF	TGTGCCAGCAGCTATCGCGGGAGGGGGGCAGAAGCTTTCTTT